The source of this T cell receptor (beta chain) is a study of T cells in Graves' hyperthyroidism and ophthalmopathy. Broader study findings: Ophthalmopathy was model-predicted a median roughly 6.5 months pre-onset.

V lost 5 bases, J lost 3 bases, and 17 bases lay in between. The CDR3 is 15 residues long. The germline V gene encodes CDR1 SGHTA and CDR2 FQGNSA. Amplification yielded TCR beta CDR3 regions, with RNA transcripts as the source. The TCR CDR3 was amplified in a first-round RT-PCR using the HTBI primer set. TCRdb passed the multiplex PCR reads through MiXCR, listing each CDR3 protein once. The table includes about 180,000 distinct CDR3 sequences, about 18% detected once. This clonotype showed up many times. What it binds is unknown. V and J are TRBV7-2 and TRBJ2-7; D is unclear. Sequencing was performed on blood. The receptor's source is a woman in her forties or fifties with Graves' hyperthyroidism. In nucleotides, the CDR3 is TGTGCCAGCAGCCCGACTTTAGGGCAGAACTACGAGCAGTACTTC. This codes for CASSPTLGQNYEQYF.